This T cell receptor beta chain appears in the sequencing data of a study of T cell responses to AZD1222 COVID-19 vaccine. Findings of the study overall: Receipt of two AZD1222 doses was followed by a rise in Spike-specific TCR breadth and depth. Dominant at 160-218 and 743-854, vaccine-associated CD4 TCRs also spanned spike.

Measured with immunoSEQ multiplex PCR; TCRdb has only the in-frame clones, and not every one. The sample shows 75,000 to 100,000 clones, 88% of them seen only once. The V gene lost 2 bases and the J gene lost 1 base, with 7 bases spanning the gap. Per the germline V gene, CDR1 is SGHRS and CDR2 is YFSETQ. The CDR3 has 14 amino acids. This clone was recorded a few times. Its antigen remains unknown. The input for sequencing was peripheral blood, taken on day 0 of AZD1222 vaccination. The chain employs TRBV5-1 and TRBJ2-1, with D possibly TRBD2 on 5 matching bases. The source is an adult in good health. The CDR3 here is CASSLLGSYNEQFF. CDR3 nucleotide sequence: TGCGCCAGCAGCTTACTAGGGTCCTACAATGAGCAGTTCTTC.